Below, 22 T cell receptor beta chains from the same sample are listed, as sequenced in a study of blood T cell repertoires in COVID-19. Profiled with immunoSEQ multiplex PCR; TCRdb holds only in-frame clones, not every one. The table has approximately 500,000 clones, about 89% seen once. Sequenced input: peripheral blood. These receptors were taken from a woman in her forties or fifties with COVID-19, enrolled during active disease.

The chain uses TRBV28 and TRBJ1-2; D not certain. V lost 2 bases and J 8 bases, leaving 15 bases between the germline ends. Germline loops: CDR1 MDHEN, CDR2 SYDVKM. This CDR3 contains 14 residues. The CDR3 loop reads CASSLEGPLRGYTF. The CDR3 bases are TGTGCCAGCAGTTTAGAGGGCCCTCTGCGGGGCTACACCTTC.

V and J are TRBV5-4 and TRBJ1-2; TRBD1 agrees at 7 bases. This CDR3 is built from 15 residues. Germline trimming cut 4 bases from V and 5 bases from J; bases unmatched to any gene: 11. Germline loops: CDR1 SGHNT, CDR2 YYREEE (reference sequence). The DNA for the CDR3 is TGTGCCAGCAGCGTATCCAGGGGGAATCTTTATGGCTACACCTTC. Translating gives CASSVSRGNLYGYTF.

CDR3 nucleotides: TGTGCCAGCAGCGTGCGGGATGAGCAGTTCTTC. Protein sequence: CASSVRDEQFF. This chain joins TRBV5-4 and TRBJ2-1; maybe TRBD2 (5 bases). The V and J ends lost 4 bases and 8 bases respectively, with 7 bases between them. Germline lookup yields CDR1 SGHNT and CDR2 YYREEE (reference sequence). This CDR3 has 11 residues.

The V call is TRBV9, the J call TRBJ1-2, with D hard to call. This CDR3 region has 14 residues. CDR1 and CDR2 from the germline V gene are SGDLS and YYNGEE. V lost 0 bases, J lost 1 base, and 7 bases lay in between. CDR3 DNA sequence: TGTGCCAGCAGCGTAGCCGAGGTTAACTATGGCTACACCTTC. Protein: CASSVAEVNYGYTF.

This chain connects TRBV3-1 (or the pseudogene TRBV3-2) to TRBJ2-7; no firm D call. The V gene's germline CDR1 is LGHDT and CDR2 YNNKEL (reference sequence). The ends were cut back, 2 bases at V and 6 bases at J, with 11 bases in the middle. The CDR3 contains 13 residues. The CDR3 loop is CASSQLISLEQYF. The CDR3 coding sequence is TGTGCCAGCAGCCAATTAATATCCCTCGAGCAGTACTTC.

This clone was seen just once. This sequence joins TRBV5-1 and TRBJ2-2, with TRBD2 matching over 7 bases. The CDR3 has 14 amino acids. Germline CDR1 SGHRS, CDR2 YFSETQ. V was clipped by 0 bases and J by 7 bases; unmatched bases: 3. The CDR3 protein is CASSLGQRGGELFF. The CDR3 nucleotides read TGCGCCAGCAGCTTGGGCCAGCGGGGCGGGGAGCTGTTTTTT. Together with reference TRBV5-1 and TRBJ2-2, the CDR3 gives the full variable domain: KAGVTQTPRYLIKTRGQQVTLSCSPISGHRSVSWYQQTPGQGLQFLFEYFSETQRNKGNFPGRFSGRQFSNSRSEMNVSTLELGDSALYLCASSLGQRGGELFFGEGSRLTVL.

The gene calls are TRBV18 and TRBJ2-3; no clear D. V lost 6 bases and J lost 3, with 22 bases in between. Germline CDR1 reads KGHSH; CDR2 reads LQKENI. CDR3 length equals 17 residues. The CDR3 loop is CASSASRSLIGTDTQYF. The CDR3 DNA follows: TGTGCCAGCTCCGCCTCGCGGTCATTAATAGGAACAGATACGCAGTATTTT.

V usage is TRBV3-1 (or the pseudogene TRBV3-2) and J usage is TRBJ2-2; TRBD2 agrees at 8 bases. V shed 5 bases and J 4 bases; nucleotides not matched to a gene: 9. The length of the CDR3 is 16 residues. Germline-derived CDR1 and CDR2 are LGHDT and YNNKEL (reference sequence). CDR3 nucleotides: TGTGCCAGCAGCACACCGGGGGGGGCGGGCACCGGGGAGCTGTTTTTT. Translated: CASSTPGGAGTGELFF.

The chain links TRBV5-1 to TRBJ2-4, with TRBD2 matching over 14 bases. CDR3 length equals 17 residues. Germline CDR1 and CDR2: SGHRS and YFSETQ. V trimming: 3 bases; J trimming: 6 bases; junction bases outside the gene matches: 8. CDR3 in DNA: TGCGCCAGCAGCTCCGGGACTAGCGGGAGAATAAGAAACATTCAGTACTTC. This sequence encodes CASSSGTSGRIRNIQYF.

The CDR3 DNA is TGTGCCACTAGGGACAGGGGCTATAATTCACCCCTCCACTTT. Translation gives CATRDRGYNSPLHF. The chain links TRBV19 to TRBJ1-6; 10 nucleotides line up with TRBD1. This CDR3 comprises 14 residues. The germline V gene has CDR1 LNHDA and CDR2 SQIVND (reference sequence). The J segment lost 3 bases and the V segment lost 10 bases, leaving 3 bases of the junction unmatched. The whole variable domain, remainder taken from reference TRBV19 and TRBJ1-6, is DGGITQSPKYLFRKEGQNVTLSCEQNLNHDAMYWYRQDPGQGLRLIYYSQIVNDFQKGDIAEGYSVSREKKESFPLTVTSAQKNPTAFYLCATRDRGYNSPLHFGNGTRLTVT.

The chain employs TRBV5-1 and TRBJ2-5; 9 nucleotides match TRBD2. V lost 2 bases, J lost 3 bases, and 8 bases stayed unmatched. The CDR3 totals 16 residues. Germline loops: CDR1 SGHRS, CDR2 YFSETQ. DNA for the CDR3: TGCGCCAGCAGCTTTGTCTTAGCGGGGGCGAAAGAGACCCAGTACTTC. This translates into CASSFVLAGAKETQYF.

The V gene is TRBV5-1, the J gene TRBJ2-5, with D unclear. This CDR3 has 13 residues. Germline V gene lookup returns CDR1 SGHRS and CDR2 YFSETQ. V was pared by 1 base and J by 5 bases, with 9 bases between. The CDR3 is CASSLTLEETQYF. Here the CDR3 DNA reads TGCGCCAGCAGCTTGACCTTGGAGGAGACCCAGTACTTC.

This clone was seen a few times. DNA of the CDR3: TGCGCCAGCAGCCAACGAATAGGGGTTTCAAGCTCCTACAATGAGCAGTTCTTC. It translates to CASSQRIGVSSSYNEQFF. This rearrangement joins TRBV4-1 to TRBJ2-1; perhaps TRBD1 as D (5 bases). Germline V gene lookup returns CDR1 MGHRA and CDR2 YSYEKL. Trimming removed 2 bases from V and 0 bases from J, with 17 bases in between. CDR3 size: 18 residues.

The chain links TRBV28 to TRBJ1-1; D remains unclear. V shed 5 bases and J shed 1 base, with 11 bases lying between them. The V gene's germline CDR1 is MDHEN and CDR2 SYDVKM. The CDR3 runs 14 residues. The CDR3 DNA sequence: TGTGCCAGCAGTCCTCCCAGTGGGAACACTGAAGCTTTCTTT. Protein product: CASSPPSGNTEAFF.

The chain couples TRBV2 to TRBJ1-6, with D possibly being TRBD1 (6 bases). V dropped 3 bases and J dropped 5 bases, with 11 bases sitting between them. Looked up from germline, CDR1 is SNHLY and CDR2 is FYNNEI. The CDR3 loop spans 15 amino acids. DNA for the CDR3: TGTGCCAGCAGTGAGCTTGCAGGGGATAATTCACCCCTCCACTTT. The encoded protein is CASSELAGDNSPLHF.

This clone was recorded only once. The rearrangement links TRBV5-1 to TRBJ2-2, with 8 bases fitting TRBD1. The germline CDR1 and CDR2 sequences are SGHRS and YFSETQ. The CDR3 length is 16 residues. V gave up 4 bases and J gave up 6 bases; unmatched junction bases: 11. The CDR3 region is CASSPYRQGYAGELFF. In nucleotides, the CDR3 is TGCGCCAGCAGCCCCTACCGACAGGGGTACGCCGGGGAGCTGTTTTTT.

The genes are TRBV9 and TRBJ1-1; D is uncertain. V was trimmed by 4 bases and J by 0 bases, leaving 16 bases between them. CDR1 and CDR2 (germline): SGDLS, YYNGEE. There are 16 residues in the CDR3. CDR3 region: CASSRTGTVVNTEAFF. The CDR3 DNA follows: TGTGCCAGCAGCCGGACGGGAACAGTGGTGAACACTGAAGCTTTCTTT.

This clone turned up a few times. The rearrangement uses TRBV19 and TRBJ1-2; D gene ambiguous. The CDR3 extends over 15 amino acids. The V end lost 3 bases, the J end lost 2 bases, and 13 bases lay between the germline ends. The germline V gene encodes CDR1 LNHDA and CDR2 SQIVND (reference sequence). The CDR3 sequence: CASSMIEGVNYGYTF. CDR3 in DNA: TGTGCCAGTAGTATGATAGAAGGAGTCAACTATGGCTACACCTTC. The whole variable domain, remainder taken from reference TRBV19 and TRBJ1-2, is DGGITQSPKYLFRKEGQNVTLSCEQNLNHDAMYWYRQDPGQGLRLIYYSQIVNDFQKGDIAEGYSVSREKKESFPLTVTSAQKNPTAFYLCASSMIEGVNYGYTFGSGTRLTVV.

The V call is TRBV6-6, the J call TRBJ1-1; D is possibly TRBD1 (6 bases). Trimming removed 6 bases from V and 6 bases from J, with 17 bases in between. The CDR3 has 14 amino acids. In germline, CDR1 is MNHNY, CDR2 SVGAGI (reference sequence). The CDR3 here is CASRSGGGFAEAFF. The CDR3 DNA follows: TGTGCCAGCAGATCGGGAGGGGGTTTCGCTGAAGCTTTCTTT.

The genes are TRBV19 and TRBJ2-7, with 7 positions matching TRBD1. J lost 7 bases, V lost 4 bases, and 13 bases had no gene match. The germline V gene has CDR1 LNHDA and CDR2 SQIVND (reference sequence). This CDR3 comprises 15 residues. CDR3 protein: CASSTQPRGLGEQYF. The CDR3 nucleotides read TGTGCCAGTAGTACGCAACCCAGGGGGTTAGGGGAGCAGTACTTC.

The DNA for the CDR3 is TGTGCCAGCAGCTTAGATCCTAGCACCTACAATGAGCAGTTCTTC. This translates into CASSLDPSTYNEQFF. The rearrangement uses TRBV11-2 and TRBJ2-1, with a possible D match to TRBD2 (5 bases). The germline CDR1 and CDR2 sequences are SGHAT and FQNNGV. The CDR3 spans 15 residues. The V end lost 0 bases, the J end lost 2 bases, and 8 bases lay between the germline ends.

CDR3 DNA: TGTGCCAGCAGGCGCGCGCAGGGGTCCTATGGCTACACCTTC. Translating gives CASRRAQGSYGYTF. The chain carries TRBV6-5 and TRBJ1-2, with D possibly matching TRBD1 (6 bases). V gave up 6 bases and J gave up 4 bases, with 15 bases separating them. Germline V gene sequence: CDR1 MNHEY, CDR2 SVGAGI. The CDR3 covers 14 residues.